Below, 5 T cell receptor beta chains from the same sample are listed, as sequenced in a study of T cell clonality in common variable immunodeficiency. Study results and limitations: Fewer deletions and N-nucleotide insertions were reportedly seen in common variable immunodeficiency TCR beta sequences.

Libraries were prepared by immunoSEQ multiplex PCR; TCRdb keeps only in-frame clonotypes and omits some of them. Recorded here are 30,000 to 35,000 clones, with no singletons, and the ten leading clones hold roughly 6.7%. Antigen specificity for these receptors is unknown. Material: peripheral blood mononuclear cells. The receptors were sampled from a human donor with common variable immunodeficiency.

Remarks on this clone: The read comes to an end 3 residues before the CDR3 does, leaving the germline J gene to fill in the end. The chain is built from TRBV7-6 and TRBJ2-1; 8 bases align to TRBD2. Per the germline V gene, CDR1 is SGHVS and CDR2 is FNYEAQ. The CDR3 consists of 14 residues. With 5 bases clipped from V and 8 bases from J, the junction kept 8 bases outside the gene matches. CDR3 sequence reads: CASSPERESHEQFF. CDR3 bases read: TGTGCCAGCAGCCCGGAGCGGGAGAGTCATGAG.

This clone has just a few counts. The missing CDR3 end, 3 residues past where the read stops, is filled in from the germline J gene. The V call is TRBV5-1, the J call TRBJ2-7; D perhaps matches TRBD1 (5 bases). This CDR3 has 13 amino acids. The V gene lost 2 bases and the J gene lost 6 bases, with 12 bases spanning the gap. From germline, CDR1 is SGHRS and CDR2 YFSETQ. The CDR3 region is CASSFRDGFEQYF. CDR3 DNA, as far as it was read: TGCGCCAGCAGCTTCAGGGATGGGTTCGAG.

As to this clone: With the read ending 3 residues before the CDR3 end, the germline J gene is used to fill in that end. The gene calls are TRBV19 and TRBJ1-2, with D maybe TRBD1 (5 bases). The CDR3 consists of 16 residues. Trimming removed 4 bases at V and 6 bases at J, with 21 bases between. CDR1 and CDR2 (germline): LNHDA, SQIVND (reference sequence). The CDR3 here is CASSTGNLGRGNGYTF. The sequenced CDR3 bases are TGTGCCAGTAGTACCGGTAACTTGGGGAGGGGTAATGGC.

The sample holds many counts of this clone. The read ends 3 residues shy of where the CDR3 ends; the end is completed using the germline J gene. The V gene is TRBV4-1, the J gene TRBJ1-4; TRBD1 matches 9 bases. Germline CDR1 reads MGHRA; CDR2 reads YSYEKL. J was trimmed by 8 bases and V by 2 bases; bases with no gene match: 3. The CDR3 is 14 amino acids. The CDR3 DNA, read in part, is TGCGCCAGCAGCCAACGGACAGGGGACGAAAAA. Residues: CASSQRTGDEK. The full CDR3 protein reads CASSQRTGDEKLFF.

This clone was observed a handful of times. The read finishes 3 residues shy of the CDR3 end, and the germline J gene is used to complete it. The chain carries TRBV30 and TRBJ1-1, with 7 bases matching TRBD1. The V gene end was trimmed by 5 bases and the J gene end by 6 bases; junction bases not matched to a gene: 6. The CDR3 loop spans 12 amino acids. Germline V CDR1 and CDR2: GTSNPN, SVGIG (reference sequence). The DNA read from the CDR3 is TGTGCCTGGGGTCGAGACAGGGCTGAA. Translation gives CAWGRDRAE. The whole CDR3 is CAWGRDRAEAFF. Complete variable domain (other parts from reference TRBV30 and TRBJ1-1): SQTIHQWPATLVQPVGSPLSLECTVEGTSNPNLYWYRQAAGRGLQLLFYSVGIGQISSEVPQNLSASRPQDRQFILSSKKLLLSDSGFYLCAWGRDRAEAFFGQGTRLTVV.